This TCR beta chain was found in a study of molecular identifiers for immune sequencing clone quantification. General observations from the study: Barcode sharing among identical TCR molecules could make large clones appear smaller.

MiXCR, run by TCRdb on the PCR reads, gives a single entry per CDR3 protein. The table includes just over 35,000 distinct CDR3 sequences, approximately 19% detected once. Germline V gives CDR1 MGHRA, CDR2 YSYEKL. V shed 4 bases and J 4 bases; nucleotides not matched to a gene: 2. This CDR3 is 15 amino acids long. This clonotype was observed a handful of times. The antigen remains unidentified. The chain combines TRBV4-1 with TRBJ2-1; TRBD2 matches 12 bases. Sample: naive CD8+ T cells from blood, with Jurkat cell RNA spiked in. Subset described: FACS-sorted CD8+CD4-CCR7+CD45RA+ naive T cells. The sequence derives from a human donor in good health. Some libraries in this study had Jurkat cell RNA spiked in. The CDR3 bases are TGCGCCAGCAGCCGGACTAGCGGGACTTACAATGAGCAGTTCTTC. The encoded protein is CASSRTSGTYNEQFF.